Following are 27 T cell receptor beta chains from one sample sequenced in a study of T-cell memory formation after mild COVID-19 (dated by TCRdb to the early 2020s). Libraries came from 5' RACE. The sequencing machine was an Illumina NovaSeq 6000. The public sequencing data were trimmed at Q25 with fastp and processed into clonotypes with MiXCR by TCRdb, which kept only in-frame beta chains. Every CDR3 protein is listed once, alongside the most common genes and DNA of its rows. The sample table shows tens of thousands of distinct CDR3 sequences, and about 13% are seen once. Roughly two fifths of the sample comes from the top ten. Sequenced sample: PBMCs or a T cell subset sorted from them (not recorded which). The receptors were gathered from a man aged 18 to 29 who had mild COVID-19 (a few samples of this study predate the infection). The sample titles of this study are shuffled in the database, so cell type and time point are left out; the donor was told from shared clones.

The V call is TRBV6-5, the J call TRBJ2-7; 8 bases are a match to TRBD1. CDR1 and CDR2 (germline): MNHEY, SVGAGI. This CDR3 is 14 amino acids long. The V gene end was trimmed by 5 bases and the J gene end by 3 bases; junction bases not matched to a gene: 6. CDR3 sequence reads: CASSAGQANYEQYV. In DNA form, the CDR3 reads TGTGCCAGCAGTGCGGGACAGGCGAACTACGAGCAGTACGTC.

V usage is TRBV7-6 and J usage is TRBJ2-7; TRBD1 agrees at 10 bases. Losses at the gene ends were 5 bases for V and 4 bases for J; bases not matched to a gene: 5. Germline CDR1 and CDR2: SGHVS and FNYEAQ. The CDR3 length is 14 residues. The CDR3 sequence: CASSRDRGWYEQYV. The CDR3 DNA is TGTGCCAGCAGCCGGGACAGGGGATGGTACGAGCAGTACGTC.

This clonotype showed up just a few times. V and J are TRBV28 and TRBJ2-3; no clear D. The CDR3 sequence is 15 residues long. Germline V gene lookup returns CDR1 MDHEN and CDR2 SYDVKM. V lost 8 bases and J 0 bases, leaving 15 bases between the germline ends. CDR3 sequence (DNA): TGTGCCAGCTCCATTGCTGCGTCTAGCACAGATACGCAGTATTTT. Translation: CASSIAASSTDTQYF.

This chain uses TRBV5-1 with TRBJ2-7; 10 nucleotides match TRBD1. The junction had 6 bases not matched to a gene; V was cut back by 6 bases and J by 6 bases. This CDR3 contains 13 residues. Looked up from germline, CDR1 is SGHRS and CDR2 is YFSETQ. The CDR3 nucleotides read TGCGCCAGCACACGACAGGGGGCACGCGAGCAGTACGTC. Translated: CASTRQGAREQYV.

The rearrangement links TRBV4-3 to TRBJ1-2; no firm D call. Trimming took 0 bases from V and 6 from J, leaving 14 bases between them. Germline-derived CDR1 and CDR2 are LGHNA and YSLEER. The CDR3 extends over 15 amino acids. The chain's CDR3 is CASSQDRQEGDGYTF. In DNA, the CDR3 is TGCGCCAGCAGCCAAGATAGGCAGGAGGGAGATGGCTACACCTTC.

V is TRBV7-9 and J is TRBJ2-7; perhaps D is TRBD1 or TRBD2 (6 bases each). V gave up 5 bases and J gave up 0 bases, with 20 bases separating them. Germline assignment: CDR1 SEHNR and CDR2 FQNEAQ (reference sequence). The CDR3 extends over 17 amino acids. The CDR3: CASSAIKGGVNSYEQYF. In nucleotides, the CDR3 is TGTGCCAGCAGCGCCATAAAGGGGGGTGTCAACTCCTACGAGCAGTACTTC.

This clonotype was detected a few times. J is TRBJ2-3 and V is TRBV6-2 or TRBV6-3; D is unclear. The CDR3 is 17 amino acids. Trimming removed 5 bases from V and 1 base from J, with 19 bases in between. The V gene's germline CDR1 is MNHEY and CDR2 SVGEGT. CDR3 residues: CASSPGVVGAGTDTQYF. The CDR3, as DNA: TGTGCCAGCAGTCCCGGAGTGGTCGGTGCGGGCACAGATACGCAGTATTTT.

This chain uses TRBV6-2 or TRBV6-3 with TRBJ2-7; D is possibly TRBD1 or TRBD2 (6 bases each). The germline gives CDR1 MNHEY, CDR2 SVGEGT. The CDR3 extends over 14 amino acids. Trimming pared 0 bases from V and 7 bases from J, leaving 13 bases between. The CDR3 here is CASSYSEGHMEQYV. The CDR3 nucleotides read TGTGCCAGCAGTTACTCGGAGGGACACATGGAGCAGTACGTC.

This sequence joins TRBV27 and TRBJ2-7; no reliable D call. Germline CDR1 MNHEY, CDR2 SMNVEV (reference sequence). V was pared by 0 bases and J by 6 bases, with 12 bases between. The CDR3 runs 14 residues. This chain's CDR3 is CASSLSIGFGEQYV. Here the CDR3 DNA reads TGTGCCAGCAGTTTATCGATCGGGTTCGGCGAGCAGTACGTC.

This chain's CDR3 is CASRASRGTEAFF. In DNA, the CDR3 is TGCGCCAGCAGGGCATCACGGGGCACTGAAGCTTTCTTT. The V gene is TRBV5-1, the J gene TRBJ1-1; no firm D call. Germline loops: CDR1 SGHRS, CDR2 YFSETQ. The germline V and J ends were trimmed by 5 bases and 4 bases, with 12 bases remaining between them. The CDR3 runs 13 residues.

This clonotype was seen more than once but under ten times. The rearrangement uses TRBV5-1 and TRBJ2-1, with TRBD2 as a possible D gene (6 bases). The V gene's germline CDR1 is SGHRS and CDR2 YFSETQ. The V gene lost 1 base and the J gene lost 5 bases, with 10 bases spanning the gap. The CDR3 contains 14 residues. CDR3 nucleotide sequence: TGCGCCAGCAGCTTGTGGGCTAGCGACAATGAGCAGTTCTTC. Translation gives CASSLWASDNEQFF. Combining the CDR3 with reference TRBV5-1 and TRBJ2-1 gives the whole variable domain KAGVTQTPRYLIKTRGQQVTLSCSPISGHRSVSWYQQTPGQGLQFLFEYFSETQRNKGNFPGRFSGRQFSNSRSEMNVSTLELGDSALYLCASSLWASDNEQFFGPGTRLTVL.

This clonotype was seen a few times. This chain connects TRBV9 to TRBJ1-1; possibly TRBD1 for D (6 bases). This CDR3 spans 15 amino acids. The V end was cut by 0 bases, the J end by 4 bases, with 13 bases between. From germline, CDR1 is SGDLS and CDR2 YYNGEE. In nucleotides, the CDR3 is TGTGCCAGCAGCGTAGTTACGGGGGGCGGCACTGAAGCTTTCTTT. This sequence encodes CASSVVTGGGTEAFF.

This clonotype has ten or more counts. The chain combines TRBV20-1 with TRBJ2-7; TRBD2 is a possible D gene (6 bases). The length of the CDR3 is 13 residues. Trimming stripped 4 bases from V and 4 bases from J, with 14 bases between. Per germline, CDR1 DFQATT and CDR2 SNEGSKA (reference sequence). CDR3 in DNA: TGCAGTGCTATTCTAGCGAATCGGTACGAGCAGTACTTC. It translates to CSAILANRYEQYF.

CDR3 in amino acids: CASSPREGSSYNEQFF. Written as DNA, the CDR3 is TGTGCCAGCAGCCCGAGGGAGGGGAGCTCCTACAATGAGCAGTTCTTC. The rearrangement uses TRBV7-9 and TRBJ2-1; TRBD2 agrees at 7 bases. V lost 5 bases to trimming and J lost 0 bases; unmatched junction nucleotides: 7. Germline V gives CDR1 SEHNR, CDR2 FQNEAQ (reference sequence). This CDR3 region has 16 residues.

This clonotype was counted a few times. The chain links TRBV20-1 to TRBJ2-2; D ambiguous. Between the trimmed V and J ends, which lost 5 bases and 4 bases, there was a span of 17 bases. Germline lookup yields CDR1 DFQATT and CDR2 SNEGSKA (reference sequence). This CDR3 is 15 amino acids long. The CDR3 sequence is CSAAPLEGPTGELFF. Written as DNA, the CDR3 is TGCAGTGCTGCCCCGCTGGAAGGGCCCACCGGGGAGCTGTTTTTT.

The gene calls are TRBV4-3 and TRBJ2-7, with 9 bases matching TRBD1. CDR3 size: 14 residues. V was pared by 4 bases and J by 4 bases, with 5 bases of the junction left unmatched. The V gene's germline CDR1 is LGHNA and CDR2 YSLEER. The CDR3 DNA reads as TGCGCCAGCAGCCCGGGGACAGGGATGTACGAGCAGTACTTC. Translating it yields CASSPGTGMYEQYF.

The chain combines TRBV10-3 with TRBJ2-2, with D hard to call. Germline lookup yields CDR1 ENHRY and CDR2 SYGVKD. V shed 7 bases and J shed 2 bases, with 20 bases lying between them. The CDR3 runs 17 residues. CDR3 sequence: CAINPSAPHRNTGELFF. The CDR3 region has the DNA TGTGCCATCAATCCGTCAGCACCGCACCGAAACACCGGGGAGCTGTTTTTT.

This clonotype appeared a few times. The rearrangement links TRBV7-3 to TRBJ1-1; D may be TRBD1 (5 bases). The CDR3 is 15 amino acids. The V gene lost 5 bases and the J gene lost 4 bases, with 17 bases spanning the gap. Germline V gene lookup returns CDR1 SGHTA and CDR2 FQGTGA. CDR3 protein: CASSPGSRGTTEAFF. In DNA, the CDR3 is TGTGCCAGCAGCCCCGGAAGCCGGGGGACCACTGAAGCTTTCTTT.

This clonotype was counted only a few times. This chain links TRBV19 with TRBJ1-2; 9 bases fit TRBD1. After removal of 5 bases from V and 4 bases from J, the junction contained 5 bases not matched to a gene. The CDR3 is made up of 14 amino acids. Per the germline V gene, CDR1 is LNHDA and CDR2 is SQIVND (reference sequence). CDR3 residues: CASSPGQGSYGYTF. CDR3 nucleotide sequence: TGTGCCAGTAGTCCCGGACAGGGGAGCTATGGCTACACCTTC.

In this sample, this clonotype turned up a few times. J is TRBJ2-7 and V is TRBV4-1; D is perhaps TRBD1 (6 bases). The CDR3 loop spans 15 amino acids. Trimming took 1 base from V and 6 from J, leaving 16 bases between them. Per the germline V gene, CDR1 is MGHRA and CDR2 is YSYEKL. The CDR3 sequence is CASSQVSAGEGEQYF. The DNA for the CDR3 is TGCGCCAGCAGCCAAGTTTCCGCAGGGGAAGGCGAGCAGTACTTC.

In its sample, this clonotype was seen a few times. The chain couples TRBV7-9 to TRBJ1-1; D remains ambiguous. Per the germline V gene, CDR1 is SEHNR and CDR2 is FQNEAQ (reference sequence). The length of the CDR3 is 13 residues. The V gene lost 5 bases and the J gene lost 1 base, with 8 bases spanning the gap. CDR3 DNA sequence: TGTGCCAGCAGCCCGGACCCGAACACTGAAGCTTTCTTT. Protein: CASSPDPNTEAFF.

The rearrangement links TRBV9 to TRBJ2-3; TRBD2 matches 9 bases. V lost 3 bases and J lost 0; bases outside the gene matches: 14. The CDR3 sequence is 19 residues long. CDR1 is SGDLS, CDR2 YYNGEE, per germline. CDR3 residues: CASSEPLERGAYSTDTQYF. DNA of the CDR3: TGTGCCAGCAGCGAGCCCCTGGAGCGGGGGGCATATAGCACAGATACGCAGTATTTT.

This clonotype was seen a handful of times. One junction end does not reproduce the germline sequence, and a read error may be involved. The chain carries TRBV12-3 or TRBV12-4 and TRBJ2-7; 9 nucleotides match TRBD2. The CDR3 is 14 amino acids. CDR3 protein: CASSLAGASYEQYF. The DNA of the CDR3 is TGTGCCAGCAGCTTAGCGGGGGCCTCCTACGAGCAGTACTTC.

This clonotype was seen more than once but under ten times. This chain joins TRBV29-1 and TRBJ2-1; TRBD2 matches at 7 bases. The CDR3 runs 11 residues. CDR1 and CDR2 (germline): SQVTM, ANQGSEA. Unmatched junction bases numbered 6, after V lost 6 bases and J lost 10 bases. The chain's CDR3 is CSVAPGLEQFF. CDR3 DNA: TGCAGCGTGGCCCCGGGACTAGAGCAGTTCTTC.

The CDR3: CASSLTNYEQYV. The CDR3 DNA reads as TGTGCCAGCAGCTTGACCAATTACGAGCAGTACGTC. The rearrangement joins TRBV28 to TRBJ2-7; D is uncertain. Looked up from germline, CDR1 is MDHEN and CDR2 is SYDVKM. With 6 bases removed from V and 4 bases from J, the gap between germline ends came to 10 bases. There are 12 residues in the CDR3.

CDR3 amino acids: CASSAYIVAADTQYF. The CDR3 DNA reads as TGTGCCAGCAGTGCGTACATCGTGGCGGCAGATACGCAGTATTTT. The V and J genes are TRBV2 and TRBJ2-3; D gene uncertain. The V gene lost 4 bases and the J gene lost 4 bases, with 15 bases spanning the gap. Germline CDR1 SNHLY, CDR2 FYNNEI. The CDR3 has 15 residues.

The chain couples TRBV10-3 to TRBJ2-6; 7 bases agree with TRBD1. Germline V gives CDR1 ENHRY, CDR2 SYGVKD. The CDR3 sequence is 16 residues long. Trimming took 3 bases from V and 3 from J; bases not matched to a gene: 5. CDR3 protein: CAISDSGGDGANVLTF. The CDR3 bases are TGTGCCATCAGTGATTCAGGGGGTGATGGGGCCAACGTCCTGACTTTC.